The following is a TCR beta chain sequence with its context. Its specificity is not known. This record belongs to a study of radiation and T cells in renal cell carcinoma. The CDR3 runs 16 residues. The V gene lost 4 bases and the J gene lost 2 bases, with 19 bases spanning the gap. The germline V gene encodes CDR1 GTSNPN and CDR2 SVGIG (reference sequence). The protocol was immunoSEQ multiplex PCR, while the TCRdb copy is restricted to in-frame clones and leaves out a portion. Of 130,000 or so clones listed, about 88% are singletons. Study-level results: Top tumor clonotypes rose in blood 2 weeks post-radiation, then contracted.

The time point was: baseline pretreatment blood. Treatment meaning: 15 Gy SBRT to primary tumor, nephrectomy 4 weeks later. The J gene is TRBJ2-3, the V gene TRBV30, with TRBD1 as a possible D gene (5 bases). This specimen was blood, taken from a patient whose treatment included radiotherapy and nephrectomy. This clonotype originated in a woman between 50 and 59 years old with renal cell carcinoma. The CDR3 nucleotides are TGTGCCTGGAAGCTTAGGGGCCAGCGCTACACAGATACGCAGTATTTT. The encoded protein is CAWKLRGQRYTDTQYF. Using reference TRBV30 and TRBJ2-3 for the parts outside the CDR3, the full variable domain is SQTIHQWPATLVQPVGSPLSLECTVEGTSNPNLYWYRQAAGRGLQLLFYSVGIGQISSEVPQNLSASRPQDRQFILSSKKLLLSDSGFYLCAWKLRGQRYTDTQYFGPGTRLTVL.